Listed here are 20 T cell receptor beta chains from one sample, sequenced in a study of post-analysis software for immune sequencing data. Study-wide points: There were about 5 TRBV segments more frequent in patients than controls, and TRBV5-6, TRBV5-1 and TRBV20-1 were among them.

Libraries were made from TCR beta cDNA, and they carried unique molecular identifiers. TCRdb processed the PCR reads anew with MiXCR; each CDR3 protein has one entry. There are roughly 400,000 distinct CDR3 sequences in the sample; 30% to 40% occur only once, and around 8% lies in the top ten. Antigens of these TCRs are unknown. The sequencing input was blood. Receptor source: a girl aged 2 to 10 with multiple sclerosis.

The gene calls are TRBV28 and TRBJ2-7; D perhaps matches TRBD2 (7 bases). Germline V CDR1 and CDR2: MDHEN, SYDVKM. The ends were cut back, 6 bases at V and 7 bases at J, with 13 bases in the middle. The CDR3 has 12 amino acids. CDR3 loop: CASSPGEGEQYF. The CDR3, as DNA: TGTGCCAGCAGCCCAGGGGAGGGGGAGCAGTACTTC.

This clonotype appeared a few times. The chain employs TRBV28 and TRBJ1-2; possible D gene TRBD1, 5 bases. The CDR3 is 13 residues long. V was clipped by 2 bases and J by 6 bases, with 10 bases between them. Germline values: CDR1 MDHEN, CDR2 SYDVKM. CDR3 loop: CASSLQGVNGYTF. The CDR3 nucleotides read TGTGCCAGCAGTTTACAGGGCGTTAATGGCTACACCTTC.

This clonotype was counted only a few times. The CDR3 reads CASSLGDSNTQPQHF. DNA for the CDR3: TGTGCCAGCAGCTTAGGTGACAGCAATACTCAGCCCCAGCATTTT. The rearrangement links TRBV7-4 to TRBJ1-5, with D possibly TRBD1 on 5 matching bases. Germline V CDR1 and CDR2: SGHVT, SQSDAQ. There are 15 residues in the CDR3. The ends were cut back, 1 base at V and 6 bases at J, with 13 bases in the middle.

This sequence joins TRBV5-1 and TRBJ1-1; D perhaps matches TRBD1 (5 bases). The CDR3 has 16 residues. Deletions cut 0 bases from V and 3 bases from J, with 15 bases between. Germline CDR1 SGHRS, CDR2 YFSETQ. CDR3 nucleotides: TGCGCCAGCAGCTTGGCGCAGGGCAGGTGGGACACTGAAGCTTTCTTT. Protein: CASSLAQGRWDTEAFF. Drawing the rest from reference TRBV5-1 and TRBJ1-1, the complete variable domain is KAGVTQTPRYLIKTRGQQVTLSCSPISGHRSVSWYQQTPGQGLQFLFEYFSETQRNKGNFPGRFSGRQFSNSRSEMNVSTLELGDSALYLCASSLAQGRWDTEAFFGQGTRLTVV.

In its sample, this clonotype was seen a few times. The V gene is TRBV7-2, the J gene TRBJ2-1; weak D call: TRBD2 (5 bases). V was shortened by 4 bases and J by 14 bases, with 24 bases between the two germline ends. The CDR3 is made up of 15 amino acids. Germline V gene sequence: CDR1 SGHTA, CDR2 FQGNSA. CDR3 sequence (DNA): TGTGCCAGCAGCTCCCGGTTCGGGGTCCCCCCGGAGGAGTTCTTC. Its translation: CASSSRFGVPPEEFF.

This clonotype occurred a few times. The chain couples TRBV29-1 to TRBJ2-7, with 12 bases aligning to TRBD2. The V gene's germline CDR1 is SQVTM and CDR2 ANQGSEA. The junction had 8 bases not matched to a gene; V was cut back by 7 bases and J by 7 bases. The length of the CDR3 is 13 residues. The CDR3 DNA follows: TGCAGCGCCCGACTAGCGGGAGATAGTGAGCAGTACTTC. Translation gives CSARLAGDSEQYF.

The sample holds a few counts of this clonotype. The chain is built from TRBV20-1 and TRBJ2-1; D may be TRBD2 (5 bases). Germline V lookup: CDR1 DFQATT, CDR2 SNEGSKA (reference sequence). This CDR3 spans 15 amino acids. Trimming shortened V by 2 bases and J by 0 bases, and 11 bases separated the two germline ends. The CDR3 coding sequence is TGCAGTGCTAGATCGGGATTGCGCTCCTACAATGAGCAGTTCTTC. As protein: CSARSGLRSYNEQFF.

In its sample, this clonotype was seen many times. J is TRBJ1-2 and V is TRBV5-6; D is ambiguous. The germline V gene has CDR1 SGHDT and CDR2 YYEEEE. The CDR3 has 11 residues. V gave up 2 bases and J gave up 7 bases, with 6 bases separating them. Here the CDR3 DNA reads TGTGCCAGCAGCTTAAGGAGTGGCTACACCTTC. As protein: CASSLRSGYTF. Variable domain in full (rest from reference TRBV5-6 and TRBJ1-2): DAGVTQSPTHLIKTRGQQVTLRCSPKSGHDTVSWYQQALGQGPQFIFQYYEEEERQRGNFPDRFSGHQFPNYSSELNVNALLLGDSALYLCASSLRSGYTFGSGTRLTVV.

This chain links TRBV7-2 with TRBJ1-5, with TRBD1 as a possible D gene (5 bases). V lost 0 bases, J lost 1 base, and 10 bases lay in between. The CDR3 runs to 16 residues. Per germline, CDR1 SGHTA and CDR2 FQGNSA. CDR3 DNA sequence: TGTGCCAGCAGCTTAGCGGCGGGGCCGAGCAATCAGCCCCAGCATTTT. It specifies CASSLAAGPSNQPQHF.

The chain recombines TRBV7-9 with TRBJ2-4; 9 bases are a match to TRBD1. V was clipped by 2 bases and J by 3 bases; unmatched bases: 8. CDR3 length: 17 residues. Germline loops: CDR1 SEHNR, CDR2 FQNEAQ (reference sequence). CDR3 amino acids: CASSLMDRGPVKNIQYF. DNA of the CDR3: TGTGCCAGCAGCTTAATGGACAGGGGTCCTGTCAAAAACATTCAGTACTTC.

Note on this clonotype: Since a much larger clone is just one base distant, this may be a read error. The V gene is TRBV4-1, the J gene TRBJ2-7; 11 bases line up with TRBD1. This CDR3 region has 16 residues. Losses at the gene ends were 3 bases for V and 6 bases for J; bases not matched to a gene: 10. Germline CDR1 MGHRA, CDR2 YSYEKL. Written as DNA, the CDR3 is TGCGCCAGCAGCCACGTCGCAAGGGGACAGGGGGGCGAGCAGTACTTC. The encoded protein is CASSHVARGQGGEQYF.

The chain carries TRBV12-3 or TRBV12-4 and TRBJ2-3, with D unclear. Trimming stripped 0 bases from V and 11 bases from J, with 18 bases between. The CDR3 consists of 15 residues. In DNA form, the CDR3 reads TGTGCCAGCAGTTTAGCCCGGACCCGGTGGAGTGGGCAGTATTTT. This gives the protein CASSLARTRWSGQYF.

The CDR3 is CASSLTPSKIYNEQFF. The DNA of the CDR3 is TGTGCCAGCAGCCTGACCCCCAGCAAGATTTACAATGAGCAGTTCTTC. The chain combines TRBV11-1 with TRBJ2-1, with D hard to call. The germline V gene has CDR1 SGHAT and CDR2 FQDESV (reference sequence). The CDR3 consists of 16 residues. Deletions cut 5 bases from V and 4 bases from J, with 18 bases between.

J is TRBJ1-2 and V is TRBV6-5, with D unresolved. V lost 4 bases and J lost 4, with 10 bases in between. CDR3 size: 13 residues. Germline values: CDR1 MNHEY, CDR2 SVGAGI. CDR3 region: CASSLNRFYGYTF. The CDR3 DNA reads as TGTGCCAGCAGTTTGAACAGATTCTATGGCTACACCTTC.

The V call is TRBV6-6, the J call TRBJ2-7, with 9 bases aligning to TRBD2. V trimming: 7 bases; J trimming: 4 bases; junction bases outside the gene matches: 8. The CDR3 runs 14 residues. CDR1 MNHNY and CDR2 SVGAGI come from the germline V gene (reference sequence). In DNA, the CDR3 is TGTGCCAGCACCGTAGCGGGAGCGGGGTACGAGCAGTACTTC. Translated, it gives CASTVAGAGYEQYF.

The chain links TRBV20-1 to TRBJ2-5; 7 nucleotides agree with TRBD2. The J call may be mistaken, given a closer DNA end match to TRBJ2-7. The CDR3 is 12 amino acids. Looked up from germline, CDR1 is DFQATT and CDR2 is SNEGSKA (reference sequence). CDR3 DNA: TGCAGTCGTCAGCGGGGTTACTACGAGCAGTACTTC. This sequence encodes CSRQRGYYEQYF.

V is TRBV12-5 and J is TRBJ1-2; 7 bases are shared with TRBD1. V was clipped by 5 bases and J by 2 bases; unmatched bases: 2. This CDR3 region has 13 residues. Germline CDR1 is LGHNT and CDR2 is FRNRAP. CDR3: CASGTGQNYGYTF. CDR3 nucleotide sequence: TGTGCTAGTGGTACGGGACAGAACTATGGCTACACCTTC.

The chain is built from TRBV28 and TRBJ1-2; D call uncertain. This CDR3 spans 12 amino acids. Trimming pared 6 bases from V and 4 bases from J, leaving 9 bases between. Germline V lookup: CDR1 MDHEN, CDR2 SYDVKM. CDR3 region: CASSTYTYGYTF. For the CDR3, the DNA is TGTGCCAGCAGCACTTACACCTATGGCTACACCTTC.

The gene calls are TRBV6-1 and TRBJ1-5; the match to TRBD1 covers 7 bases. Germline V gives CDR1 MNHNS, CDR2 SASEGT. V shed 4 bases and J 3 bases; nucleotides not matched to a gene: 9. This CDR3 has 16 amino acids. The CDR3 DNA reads TGTGCCAGCAGTGGGTCCAGGGGGTACAACAATCAGCCCCAGCATTTT. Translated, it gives CASSGSRGYNNQPQHF.

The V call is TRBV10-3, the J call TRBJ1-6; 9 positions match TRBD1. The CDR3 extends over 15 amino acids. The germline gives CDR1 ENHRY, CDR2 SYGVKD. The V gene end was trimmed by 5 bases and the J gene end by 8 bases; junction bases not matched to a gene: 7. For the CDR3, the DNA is TGTGCCATCAGTACAGGGGGCCCCTTGGATTCACCCCTCCACTTT. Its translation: CAISTGGPLDSPLHF.